The TCR beta chain under discussion was sequenced for a study of shared clonotypes between healthy human individuals. Clones were sequenced by immunoSEQ multiplex PCR, and TCRdb holds only the in-frame ones, with some missing. The data show about 990,000 clones, 70% to 80% seen once. V was pared by 1 base and J by 7 bases, with 16 bases between. Germline CDR1 and CDR2: SGHRS and YFSETQ. The CDR3 is made up of 15 amino acids. The sample was memory CD4+ T cells from PBMCs. Subset here: CD45RA-negative fraction. This chain uses TRBV5-1 with TRBJ2-3; possibly TRBD2 for D (6 bases). The TCR sequence derives from a man between 18 and 35 years old in good health. Some clones in this sample may be carry-over from other donors' samples. In DNA, the CDR3 is TGCGCCAGCAGCTTGTGGAGCGGGCTCGGGTATACGCAGTATTTT. It specifies CASSLWSGLGYTQYF.